The T cell receptor (beta chain) described here comes from a study of B cell selection in AIRE deficiency. The CDR3 contains 18 residues. The germline V and J ends were trimmed by 3 bases and 5 bases, with 25 bases remaining between them. The germline V gene has CDR1 SGHAT and CDR2 FQNNGV. Of note for this clone: Its antigen remains unidentified.

Findings and limits, study-wide: Healthy Tconv contained about 37% of shared healthy Treg sequences; only TCRbeta sequenced. CDR3s were shorter in shared Treg sequences, reflecting few non-templated nucleotide insertions. Only about 9.3% of approximately 3,700 shared Treg sequences were patient-specific; about 33% healthy-specific.

Under the authors' procedure: Conventional T cell pools: approximately 99,000 distinct patient, around 1.5x10^5 donor TCRbeta sequences. Here immunoSEQ multiplex PCR was the method, and the copy in TCRdb shows in-frame clones only, minus some. V and J calls and clone size follow that table, whereas D and trimming were derived from the DNA. The table shows about 21,000 clones, with roughly 97% occurring only once. The sorted conventional CD4 T cells were gated as CD4+CD127+. The sample taken for sequencing was conventional CD4+ T cells sorted from PBMCs. The sequence was collected from a human donor with AIRE deficiency. V and J are TRBV11-2 and TRBJ2-5; perhaps TRBD2 as D (5 bases). This CDR3 is CASSFHPRLAARGETQYF. Written as DNA, the CDR3 is TGTGCCAGCAGCTTTCACCCCAGGCTGGCAGCCCGCGGGGAGACCCAGTACTTC.